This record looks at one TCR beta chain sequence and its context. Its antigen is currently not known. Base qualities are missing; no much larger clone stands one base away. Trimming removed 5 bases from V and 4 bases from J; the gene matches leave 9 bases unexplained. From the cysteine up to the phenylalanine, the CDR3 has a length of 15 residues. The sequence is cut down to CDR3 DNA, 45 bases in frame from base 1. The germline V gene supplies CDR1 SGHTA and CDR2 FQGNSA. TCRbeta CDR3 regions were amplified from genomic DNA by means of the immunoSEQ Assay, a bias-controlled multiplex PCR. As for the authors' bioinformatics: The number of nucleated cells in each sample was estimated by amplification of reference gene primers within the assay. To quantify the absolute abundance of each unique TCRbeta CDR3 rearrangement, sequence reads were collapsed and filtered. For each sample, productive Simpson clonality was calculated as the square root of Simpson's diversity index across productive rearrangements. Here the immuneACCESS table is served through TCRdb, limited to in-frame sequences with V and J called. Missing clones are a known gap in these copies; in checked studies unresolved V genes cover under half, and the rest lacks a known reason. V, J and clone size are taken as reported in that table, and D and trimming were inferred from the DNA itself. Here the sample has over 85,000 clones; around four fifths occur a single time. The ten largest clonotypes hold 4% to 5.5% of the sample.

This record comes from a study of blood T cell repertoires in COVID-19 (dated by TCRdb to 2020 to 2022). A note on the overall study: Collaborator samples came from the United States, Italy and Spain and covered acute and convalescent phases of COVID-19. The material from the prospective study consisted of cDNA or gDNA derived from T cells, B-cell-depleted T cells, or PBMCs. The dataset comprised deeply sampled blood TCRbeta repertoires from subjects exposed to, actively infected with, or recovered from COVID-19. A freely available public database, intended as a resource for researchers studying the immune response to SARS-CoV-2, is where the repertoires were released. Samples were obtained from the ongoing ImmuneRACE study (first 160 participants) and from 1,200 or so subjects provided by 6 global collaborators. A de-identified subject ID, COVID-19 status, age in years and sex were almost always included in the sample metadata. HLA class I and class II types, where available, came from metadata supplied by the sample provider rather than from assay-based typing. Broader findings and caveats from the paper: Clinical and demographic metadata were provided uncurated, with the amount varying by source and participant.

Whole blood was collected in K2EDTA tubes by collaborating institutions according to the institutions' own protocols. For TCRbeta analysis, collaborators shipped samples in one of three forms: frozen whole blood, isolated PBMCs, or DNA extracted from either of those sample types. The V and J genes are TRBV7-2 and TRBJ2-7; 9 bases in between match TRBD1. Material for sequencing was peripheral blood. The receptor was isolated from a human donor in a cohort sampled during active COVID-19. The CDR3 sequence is CASSLTGTGIYEQYF. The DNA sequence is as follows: TGTGCCAGCAGCCTCACCGGGACAGGGATATACGAGCAGTACTTC.